The clone carrying this T cell receptor (beta chain) was recorded many times. What it binds is not known. CDR1 is MNHNY and CDR2 is SVGAGI in the germline V gene (reference sequence). The V end was cut by 7 bases, the J end by 2 bases, with 10 bases between. The CDR3 extends over 13 amino acids. This record comes from a study of human T cells and chemical hapten exposure. The library gave individual cDNA molecules unique molecular identifiers. TCRdb processed the RACE reads anew with MiXCR; each CDR3 protein has one entry. The repertoire holds about 80,000 distinct CDR3 sequences, with about 10% as singletons. Points from the study as a whole: No change in TCRs above 1 in 1000 frequency was produced by DPC sensitization. Donors were affected by alopecia, so their immune reaction might vary from that of healthy individuals.

Specified time point: patch test 2, 6 weeks after DPC sensitization. Indicated treatment: therapeutic diphenylcyclopropenone sensitization with weekly scalp DPC. V is TRBV6-6 and J is TRBJ2-3; D is possibly TRBD2 (6 bases). The source is a woman between 25 and 40 years old with alopecia areata. Some clones in this sample may be carry-over from other donors' samples. The sample in question was whole blood, obtained in connection with sensitization to the hapten diphenylcyclopropenone (DPC). The CDR3 protein is CASMLDYTDTQYF. The CDR3 DNA reads TGTGCCAGCATGCTGGACTACACAGATACGCAGTATTTT.